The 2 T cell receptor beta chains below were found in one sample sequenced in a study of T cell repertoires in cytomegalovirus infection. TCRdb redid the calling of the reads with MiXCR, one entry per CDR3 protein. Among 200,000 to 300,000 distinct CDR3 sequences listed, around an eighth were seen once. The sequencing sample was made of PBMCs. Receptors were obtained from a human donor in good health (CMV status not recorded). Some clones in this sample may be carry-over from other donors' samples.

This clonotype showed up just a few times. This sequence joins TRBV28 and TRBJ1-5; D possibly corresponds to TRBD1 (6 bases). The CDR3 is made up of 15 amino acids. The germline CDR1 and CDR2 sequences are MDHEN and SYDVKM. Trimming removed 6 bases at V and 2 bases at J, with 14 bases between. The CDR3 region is CASRPDSAGNQPQHF. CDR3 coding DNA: TGTGCCAGCAGACCGGACAGCGCCGGCAATCAGCCCCAGCATTTT.

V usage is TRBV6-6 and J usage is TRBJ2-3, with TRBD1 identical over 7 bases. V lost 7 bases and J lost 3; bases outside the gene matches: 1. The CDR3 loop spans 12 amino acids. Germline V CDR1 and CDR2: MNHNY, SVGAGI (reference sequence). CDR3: CASTQGTDTQYF. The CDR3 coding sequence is TGTGCCAGCACACAGGGGACAGATACGCAGTATTTT.